The source of this TCR beta chain is a study of blood T cell repertoires in COVID-19. V was pared by 0 bases and J by 4 bases, with 10 bases between. Germline V CDR1 and CDR2: SGHRS, YFSETQ. This CDR3 spans 15 amino acids. Measured with immunoSEQ multiplex PCR; TCRdb has only the in-frame clones, and not every one. The sample includes about 88,000 clones, over 75% of them seen just once. The chain couples TRBV5-1 to TRBJ1-4; D gene unclear. The sequenced material came from peripheral blood. The sequence came from a woman older than 75 with acute or convalescent COVID-19. As DNA, the CDR3 is TGCGCCAGCAGCTTGGGGACGGGAGTTAATGAAAAACTGTTTTTT. As protein: CASSLGTGVNEKLFF.